One T cell receptor beta chain is described in this entry. As yet, its antigen is unknown. Germline values: CDR1 SNHLY, CDR2 FYNNEI. This CDR3 is 16 amino acids long. V lost 3 bases to trimming and J lost 3 bases, with 12 bases between them. The sample belongs to a study of T-cell reconstitution after alpha-beta-depleted transplantation in children. Study-level findings and limits: Expanded graft clones numbering several hundred reportedly gave rise to alpha-beta T cells about two months after transplant. At one year after transplant, newly produced T cells mostly accounted for T-cell counts and diversity. Surviving recipient T cells and thymic progenitors accounted for the high day-60 TCRbeta diversity observed in some patients.

The TCRbeta library incorporated unique molecular identifiers. TCRdb redid the calling of the PCR reads with MiXCR, one entry per CDR3 protein. The sample has about 980,000 distinct CDR3 sequences; 25% to 30% are singletons. This chain connects TRBV2 to TRBJ1-6; D not resolved. Here the sequenced sample was PBMCs, mostly from graft donor cells, taken 360 days after TCRalphabeta/CD19-depleted stem cell transplant. The receptor was derived from a boy younger than two who had a stem cell transplant for SCID, so the T cells may come from the graft donor. The CDR3 sequence is CASSDFGFRYNSPLHF. DNA for the CDR3: TGTGCCAGCAGTGATTTCGGGTTTCGCTATAATTCACCCCTCCACTTT.